This T cell receptor beta chain was captured in a study of T cells in Graves' hyperthyroidism and ophthalmopathy. Study-level results: Blood held most thyroid clonotypes expanded above 0.001 frequency.

TCR beta CDR3 regions were amplified from RNA. The primer set for the first-round RT-PCR of the TCR CDR3 was HTBI. TCRdb fed the multiplex PCR reads into MiXCR, producing one record per CDR3 protein. This repertoire shows around 300,000 distinct CDR3 sequences, approximately 21% found once; its top ten account for 50% to 75%. This clonotype was recorded once. The antigen is not known. Trimming pared 4 bases from V and 7 bases from J, leaving 12 bases between. CDR3 length equals 13 residues. Per the germline V gene, CDR1 is SGHRS and CDR2 is YFSETQ. From more than 8 ml of fresh peripheral blood, PBMCs were isolated.

Sequencing used blood. This sequence originates from a man aged 25 to 45 with Graves' ophthalmopathy. The J gene is TRBJ1-5, the V gene TRBV5-1; D uncertain. CDR3 sequence: CASSPGPGQPQHF. In DNA, the CDR3 is TGCGCCAGCAGCCCTGGACCGGGACAGCCCCAGCATTTT.